The clone carrying this T cell receptor beta chain was recorded only once. These data originate in a study of OX40 agonist ivuxolimab in advanced cancers. The V gene's germline CDR1 is GTSNPN and CDR2 SVGIG (reference sequence). V lost 1 base to trimming and J lost 3 bases, with 7 bases between them. This CDR3 comprises 14 residues. Repertoires were generated with immunoSEQ multiplex PCR, while TCRdb's copy carries only in-frame clones and drops some. The table records about 93,000 clones, about 92% of them present only once. This sample comprised CD4+ or CD8+ T cells sorted from blood, obtained in a trial of the OX40 agonist ivuxolimab. The chain has TRBV30 and TRBJ1-6, with a weak D call TRBD1 (5 bases). The TCR sequence derives from an adult with an advanced solid tumor such as melanoma, head and neck, liver or kidney cancer. The CDR3 loop is CAWSETVYNSPLHF. The CDR3 DNA follows: TGTGCCTGGAGTGAGACAGTCTATAATTCACCCCTCCACTTT.